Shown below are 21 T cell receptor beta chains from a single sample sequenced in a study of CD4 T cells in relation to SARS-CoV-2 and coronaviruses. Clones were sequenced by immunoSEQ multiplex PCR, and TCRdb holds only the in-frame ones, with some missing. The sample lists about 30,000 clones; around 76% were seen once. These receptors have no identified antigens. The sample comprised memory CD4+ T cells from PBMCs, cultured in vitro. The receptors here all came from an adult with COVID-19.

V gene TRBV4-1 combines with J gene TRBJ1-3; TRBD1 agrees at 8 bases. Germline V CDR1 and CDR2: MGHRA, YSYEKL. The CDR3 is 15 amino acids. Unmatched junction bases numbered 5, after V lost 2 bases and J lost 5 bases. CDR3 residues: CASSQTGGDRNTIYF. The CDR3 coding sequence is TGCGCCAGCAGCCAAACAGGGGGGGACAGAAACACCATATATTTT.

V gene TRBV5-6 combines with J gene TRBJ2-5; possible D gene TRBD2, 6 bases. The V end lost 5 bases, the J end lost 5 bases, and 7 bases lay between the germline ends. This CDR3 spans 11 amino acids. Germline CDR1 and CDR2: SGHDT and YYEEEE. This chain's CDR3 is CASSRGETQYF. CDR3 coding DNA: TGTGCCAGCAGTCGGGGGGAGACCCAGTACTTC. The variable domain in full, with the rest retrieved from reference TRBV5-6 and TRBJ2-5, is DAGVTQSPTHLIKTRGQQVTLRCSPKSGHDTVSWYQQALGQGPQFIFQYYEEEERQRGNFPDRFSGHQFPNYSSELNVNALLLGDSALYLCASSRGETQYFGPGTRLLVL.

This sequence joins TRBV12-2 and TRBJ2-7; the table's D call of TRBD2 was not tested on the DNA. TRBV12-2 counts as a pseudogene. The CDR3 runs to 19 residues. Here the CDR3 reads CASRLECWVYGLAGYEQYF. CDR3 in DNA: TGTGCAAGTCGCTTAGAATGTTGGGTCTACGGACTAGCGGGGTACGAGCAGTACTTC.

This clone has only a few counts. The CDR3 bases are TGTGCCAGTAGTATACATGGGTCGGTGAACACTGAAGCTTTCTTT. This encodes CASSIHGSVNTEAFF. This chain links TRBV19 with TRBJ1-1; D call uncertain. The germline V gene encodes CDR1 LNHDA and CDR2 SQIVND (reference sequence). There are 15 residues in the CDR3. Trimming cost V 2 bases and J 0 bases, with 10 bases left between them.

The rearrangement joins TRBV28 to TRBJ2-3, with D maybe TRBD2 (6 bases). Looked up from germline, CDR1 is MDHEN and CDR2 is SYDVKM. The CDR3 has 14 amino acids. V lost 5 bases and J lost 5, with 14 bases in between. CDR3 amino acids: CASSPPGGLDTQYF. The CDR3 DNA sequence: TGTGCCAGCAGTCCCCCCGGAGGGTTAGATACGCAGTATTTT.

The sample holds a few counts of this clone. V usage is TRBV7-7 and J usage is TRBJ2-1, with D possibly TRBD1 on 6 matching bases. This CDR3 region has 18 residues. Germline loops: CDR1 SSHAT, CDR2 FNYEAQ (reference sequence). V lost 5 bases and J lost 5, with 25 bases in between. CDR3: CASSPGHGVVPGNNEQFF. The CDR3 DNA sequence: TGTGCCAGCAGCCCGGGACACGGGGTAGTCCCTGGTAACAATGAGCAGTTCTTC.

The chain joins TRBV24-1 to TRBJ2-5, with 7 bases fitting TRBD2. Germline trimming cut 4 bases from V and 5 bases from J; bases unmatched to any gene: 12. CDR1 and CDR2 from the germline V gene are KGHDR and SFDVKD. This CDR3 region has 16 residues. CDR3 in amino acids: CATSDSIAGGQETQYF. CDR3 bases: TGTGCCACCAGTGACTCAATAGCGGGTGGGCAGGAGACCCAGTACTTC.

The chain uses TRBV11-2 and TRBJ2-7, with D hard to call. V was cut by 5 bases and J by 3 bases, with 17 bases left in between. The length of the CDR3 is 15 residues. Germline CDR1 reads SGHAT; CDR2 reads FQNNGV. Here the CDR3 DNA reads TGTGCCAGCAGCGAGGATCCTAGTTTCCACTACGAGCAGTACTTC. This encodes CASSEDPSFHYEQYF.

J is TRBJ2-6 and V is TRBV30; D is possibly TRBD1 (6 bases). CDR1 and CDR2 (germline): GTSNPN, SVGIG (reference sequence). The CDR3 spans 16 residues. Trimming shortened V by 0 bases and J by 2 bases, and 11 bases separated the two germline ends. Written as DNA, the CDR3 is TGTGCCTGGAGTGTACCCAGGGGCGCTGGGGCCAACGTCCTGACTTTC. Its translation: CAWSVPRGAGANVLTF.

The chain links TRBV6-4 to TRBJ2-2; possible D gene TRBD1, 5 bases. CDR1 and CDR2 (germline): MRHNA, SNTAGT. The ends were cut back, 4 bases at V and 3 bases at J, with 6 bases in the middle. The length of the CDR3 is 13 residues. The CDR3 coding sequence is TGTGCCAGCAGTGCCAGGGACACCGGGGAGCTGTTTTTT. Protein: CASSARDTGELFF.

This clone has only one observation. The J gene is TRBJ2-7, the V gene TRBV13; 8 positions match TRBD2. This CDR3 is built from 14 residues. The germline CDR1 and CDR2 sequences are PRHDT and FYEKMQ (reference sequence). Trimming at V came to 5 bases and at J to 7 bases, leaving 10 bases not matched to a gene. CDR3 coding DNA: TGTGCCAGCAGCCTTAGCGGGATGTCGCGGGAGCAGTACTTC. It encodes CASSLSGMSREQYF. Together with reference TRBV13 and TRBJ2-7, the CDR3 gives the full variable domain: AAGVIQSPRHLIKEKRETATLKCYPIPRHDTVYWYQQGPGQDPQFLISFYEKMQSDKGSIPDRFSAQQFSDYHSELNMSSLELGDSALYFCASSLSGMSREQYFGPGTRLTVT.

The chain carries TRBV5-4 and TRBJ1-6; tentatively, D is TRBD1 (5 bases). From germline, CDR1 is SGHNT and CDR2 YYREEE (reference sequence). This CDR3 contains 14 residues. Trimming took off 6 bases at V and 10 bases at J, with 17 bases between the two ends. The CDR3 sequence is CASNAGRERSPLHF. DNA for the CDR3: TGTGCCAGCAATGCGGGCAGGGAGCGGTCACCCCTCCACTTT.

The CDR3 protein is CATSGPRSEQFF. The CDR3 coding sequence is TGTGCCACCAGTGGCCCCCGGAGTGAGCAGTTCTTC. The V call is TRBV24-1, the J call TRBJ2-1, with D uncertain. V lost 5 bases, J lost 9 bases, and 10 bases lay in between. Germline CDR1 reads KGHDR; CDR2 reads SFDVKD. The CDR3 spans 12 residues.

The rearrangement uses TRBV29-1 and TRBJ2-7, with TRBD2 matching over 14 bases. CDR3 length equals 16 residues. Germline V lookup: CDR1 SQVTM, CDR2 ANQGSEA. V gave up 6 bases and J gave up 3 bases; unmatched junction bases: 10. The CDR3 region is CSVMFGTSGSIYEQYF. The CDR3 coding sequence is TGCAGCGTGATGTTCGGGACTAGCGGGAGCATCTACGAGCAGTACTTC.

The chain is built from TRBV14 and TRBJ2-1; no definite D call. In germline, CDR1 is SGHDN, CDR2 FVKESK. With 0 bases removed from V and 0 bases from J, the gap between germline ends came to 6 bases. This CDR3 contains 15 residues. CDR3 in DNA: TGTGCCAGCAGCCAAGACATTAGCTCCTACAATGAGCAGTTCTTC. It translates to CASSQDISSYNEQFF.

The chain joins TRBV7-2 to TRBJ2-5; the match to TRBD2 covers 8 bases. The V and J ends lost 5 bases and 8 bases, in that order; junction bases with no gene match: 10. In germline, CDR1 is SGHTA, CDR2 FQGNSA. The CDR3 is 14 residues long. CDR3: CASSPLAGSLTQYF. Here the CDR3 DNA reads TGTGCCAGCAGCCCCTTAGCGGGGTCTCTAACCCAGTACTTC.

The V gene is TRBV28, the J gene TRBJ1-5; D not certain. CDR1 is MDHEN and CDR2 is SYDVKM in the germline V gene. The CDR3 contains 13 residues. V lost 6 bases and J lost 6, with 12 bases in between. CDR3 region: CASRDYDPQPQHF. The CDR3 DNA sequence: TGTGCCAGCAGGGACTACGACCCTCAGCCCCAGCATTTT.

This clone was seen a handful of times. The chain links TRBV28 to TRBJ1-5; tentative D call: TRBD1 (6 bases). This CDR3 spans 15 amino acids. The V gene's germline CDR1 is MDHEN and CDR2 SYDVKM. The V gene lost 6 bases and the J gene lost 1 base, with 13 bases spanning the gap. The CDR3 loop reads CASSRDIPSNQPQHF. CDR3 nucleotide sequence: TGTGCCAGCAGCCGGGACATCCCGAGCAATCAGCCCCAGCATTTT.

CDR3 region: CASRRVGTRADTQYF. CDR3 in DNA: TGTGCCAGCAGACGGGTAGGGACTAGGGCAGATACGCAGTATTTT. V is TRBV6-5 and J is TRBJ2-3; 8 bases match TRBD2. After removal of 6 bases from V and 4 bases from J, the junction contained 9 bases not matched to a gene. The V gene's germline CDR1 is MNHEY and CDR2 SVGAGI. CDR3 length equals 15 residues.

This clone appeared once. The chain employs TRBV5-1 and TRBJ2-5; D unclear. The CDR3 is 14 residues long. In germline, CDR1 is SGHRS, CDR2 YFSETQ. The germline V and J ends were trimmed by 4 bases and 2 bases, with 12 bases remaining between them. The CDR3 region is CASSTRTVQETQYF. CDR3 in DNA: TGCGCCAGCAGCACACGGACGGTACAAGAGACCCAGTACTTC. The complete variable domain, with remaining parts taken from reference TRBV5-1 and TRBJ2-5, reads KAGVTQTPRYLIKTRGQQVTLSCSPISGHRSVSWYQQTPGQGLQFLFEYFSETQRNKGNFPGRFSGRQFSNSRSEMNVSTLELGDSALYLCASSTRTVQETQYFGPGTRLLVL.

The CDR3 nucleotides read TGCGCCAGCATCGAGAGCGGGGGTGTCTCAGAGACCCAGTACTTC. This encodes CASIESGGVSETQYF. The gene calls are TRBV5-1 and TRBJ2-5; 8 positions agree with TRBD2. The CDR3 loop spans 15 amino acids. Looked up from germline, CDR1 is SGHRS and CDR2 is YFSETQ. The V gene end was trimmed by 6 bases and the J gene end by 4 bases; junction bases not matched to a gene: 11.